The 13 T cell receptor beta chains below all came from one sample that was sequenced in a study of a mutant IDH1 vaccine in newly diagnosed glioma. This sample's time point: week 23, last vaccination. With topical imiquimod, each dose of the vaccine consisted of 300 ug of mutant IDH1 20-mer peptide. These TCRs are of unknown antigen specificity. Sequencing used immunoSEQ multiplex PCR; TCRdb keeps in-frame clones, though not all of them. The profile shows almost 85,000 clones, 85% of them singletons. The specimen was PBMCs, collected from a glioma patient whose treatment included an IDH1 peptide vaccine. The receptors shown here come from a man under 40 with glioma. Some clones in this sample may be carry-over from other donors' samples.

V gene TRBV28 combines with J gene TRBJ1-1; 10 bases are shared with TRBD1. The junction had 10 bases not matched to a gene; V was cut back by 4 bases and J by 5 bases. CDR3 length equals 16 residues. Germline V CDR1 and CDR2: MDHEN, SYDVKM. CDR3 protein: CASSSFTGTGETEAFF. The DNA of the CDR3 is TGTGCCAGCAGTTCCTTTACCGGGACAGGGGAAACTGAAGCTTTCTTT.

This chain links TRBV5-1 with TRBJ2-3; 8 nucleotides align to TRBD1. Per the germline V gene, CDR1 is SGHRS and CDR2 is YFSETQ. The CDR3 runs 15 residues. The J segment lost 9 bases and the V segment lost 0 bases, leaving 9 bases of the junction unmatched. The CDR3 reads CASSLGPGTGNTQYF. The DNA for the CDR3 is TGCGCCAGCAGCTTGGGTCCCGGGACAGGTAACACGCAGTATTTT.

The rearrangement joins TRBV4-2 to TRBJ2-7, with D maybe TRBD2 (6 bases). Germline V lookup: CDR1 LGHNA, CDR2 YNFKEQ. The length of the CDR3 is 15 residues. V was cut by 1 base and J by 0 bases, with 10 bases left in between. The CDR3 coding sequence is TGTGCCAGCAGCCAAGTTCAGGACTACTCCTACGAGCAGTACTTC. It specifies CASSQVQDYSYEQYF.

This clone has a handful of counts. The rearrangement joins TRBV7-2 to TRBJ1-1; TRBD1 matches at 7 bases. Germline V gene sequence: CDR1 SGHTA, CDR2 FQGNSA. Unmatched junction bases numbered 4, after V lost 3 bases and J lost 6 bases. The CDR3 has 13 residues. The DNA of the CDR3 is TGTGCCAGCAGCTTTGCCAGGGGGGCTGAAGCTTTCTTT. Protein: CASSFARGAEAFF.

This clone was seen more than once but under ten times. The chain employs TRBV5-1 and TRBJ1-5; tentatively, D is TRBD1 (5 bases). Germline assignment: CDR1 SGHRS and CDR2 YFSETQ. The CDR3 runs to 16 residues. V lost 5 bases and J lost 1, with 16 bases in between. CDR3 coding DNA: TGCGCCAGCAGTGAGGGCCAGGGAGGAAGCAATCAGCCCCAGCATTTT. Translating gives CASSEGQGGSNQPQHF.

The genes are TRBV6-6 and TRBJ2-3; D is uncertain. In germline, CDR1 is MNHNY, CDR2 SVGAGI (reference sequence). The CDR3 runs 12 residues. The germline V and J ends were trimmed by 0 bases and 5 bases, with 3 bases remaining between them. CDR3 sequence: CASSYSEDTQYF. CDR3 sequence (DNA): TGTGCCAGCAGTTACTCGGAAGATACGCAGTATTTT.

As concerns this clone: The junction differs from germline at one of its ends, possibly a read error. The V gene is TRBV14, the J gene TRBJ1-1; D possibly corresponds to TRBD1 (5 bases). The CDR3 has 12 residues. Germline CDR1 is SGHDN and CDR2 is FVKESK. The CDR3 sequence is CASSQARTGLVF. Here the CDR3 DNA reads TGTGCCAGCAGCCAAGCGCGAACGGGGCTAGTCTTT. Full variable domain (outside the CDR3, taken from reference TRBV14 and TRBJ1-1): EAGVTQFPSHSVIEKGQTVTLRCDPISGHDNLYWYRRVMGKEIKFLLHFVKESKQDESGMPNNRFLAERTGGTYSTLKVQPAELEDSGVYFCASSQARTGLVFGQGTRLTVV.

The gene calls are TRBV18 and TRBJ1-1; no definite D call. Per germline, CDR1 KGHSH and CDR2 LQKENI. The length of the CDR3 is 14 residues. Trimming cost V 3 bases and J 1 base, with 9 bases left between them. CDR3 in DNA: TGTGCCAGCTCACCGGCTGACAAGAACACTGAAGCTTTCTTT. Translating it yields CASSPADKNTEAFF.

V is TRBV28 and J is TRBJ1-2; TRBD1 is a possible D gene (5 bases). The CDR3 has 14 residues. Germline values: CDR1 MDHEN, CDR2 SYDVKM. Deletions cut 7 bases from V and 5 bases from J, with 17 bases between. The CDR3 loop reads CASTLGTFGYGYTF. Written as DNA, the CDR3 is TGTGCCAGCACCCTGGGGACCTTTGGGTATGGCTACACCTTC.

The V and J genes are TRBV5-4 and TRBJ2-1; perhaps TRBD2 as D (7 bases). Trimming pared 6 bases from V and 9 bases from J, leaving 13 bases between. The CDR3 extends over 12 amino acids. Germline V gene lookup returns CDR1 SGHNT and CDR2 YYREEE (reference sequence). DNA of the CDR3: TGTGCCAGCACCGGGGGGCTGGGTGAGCAGTTCTTC. It yields the protein CASTGGLGEQFF.

V is TRBV7-2 and J is TRBJ2-5; D uncertain. The CDR3 contains 13 residues. Germline CDR1 is SGHTA and CDR2 is FQGNSA. Trimming took 4 bases from V and 2 from J, leaving 8 bases between them. DNA for the CDR3: TGTGCCAGCAGCTCCGGCTGGCAAGAGACCCAGTACTTC. Protein product: CASSSGWQETQYF.

The chain has TRBV10-1 and TRBJ2-2; the D call may be TRBD1 or TRBD2 (6 bases each). The germline CDR1 and CDR2 sequences are WNHNN and SYGVQD (reference sequence). V lost 10 bases and J lost 6, with 21 bases in between. CDR3 length equals 15 residues. CDR3 protein: CATLPGGMSSGELFF. For the CDR3, the DNA is TGCGCCACCCTCCCCGGGGGCATGAGTTCCGGGGAGCTGTTTTTT.

The genes are TRBV10-3 and TRBJ1-2; no clear D gene. This CDR3 has 14 residues. The V end was cut by 7 bases, the J end by 6 bases, with 18 bases between. The V gene's germline CDR1 is ENHRY and CDR2 SYGVKD. This CDR3 is CAIKDLQPTDGYTF. The CDR3, as DNA: TGTGCCATCAAGGACCTACAACCTACAGATGGCTACACCTTC.